Shown below are 8 T cell receptor beta chains from a single sample sequenced in a study of shared clonotypes between healthy human individuals. Clones were sequenced by immunoSEQ multiplex PCR, and TCRdb holds only the in-frame ones, with some missing. This sample has around 1 million clones; approximately 76% occur once, and the top ten carry approximately 1.5%. Sequenced material: memory CD4+ T cells sorted from blood. Subset defined: CD45RA-negative fraction. These receptors were taken from a young man in good health.

This chain joins TRBV13 and TRBJ1-1; D not resolved. CDR3 length: 16 amino acids. Per the germline V gene, CDR1 is PRHDT and CDR2 is FYEKMQ (reference sequence). V shed 0 bases and J shed 3 bases, with 14 bases lying between them. CDR3: CASSLGQRAADTEAFF. CDR3 coding DNA: TGTGCCAGCAGCTTAGGTCAGCGGGCAGCCGACACTGAAGCTTTCTTT.

The chain is built from TRBV6-6 and TRBJ1-2; 8 bases fit TRBD1. CDR3 length: 15 amino acids. Germline-derived CDR1 and CDR2 are MNHNY and SVGAGI (reference sequence). The trim removed 1 base at V and 7 bases at J, leaving 8 bases unmatched. This CDR3 reads CASSYYAGGAGGYTF. As DNA, the CDR3 is TGTGCCAGCAGTTACTACGCAGGGGGCGCAGGTGGCTACACCTTC.

V is TRBV12-2 and J is TRBJ2-1; the D call in the table, TRBD2, was not verified against the DNA. TRBV12-2 corresponds to a pseudogene. CDR3 size: 17 residues. In nucleotides, the CDR3 is TGTGCAAGTCGCCTGCTTATACTAGCGGGAGGGTGCAATGAGCAGTTCTTC. This gives the protein CASRLLILAGGCNEQFF.

The chain is built from TRBV4-3 and TRBJ2-7, with 11 bases matching TRBD2. V shed 0 bases, J shed 3 bases, and the junction held 7 bases outside the gene matches. Per the germline V gene, CDR1 is LGHNA and CDR2 is YSLEER. The length of the CDR3 is 17 residues. CDR3 loop: CASSQEGTSGSNYEQYF. CDR3 sequence (DNA): TGCGCCAGCAGCCAAGAGGGGACTAGCGGAAGCAACTACGAGCAGTACTTC.

The rearrangement uses TRBV5-4 and TRBJ2-3, with TRBD2 identical over 7 bases. Trimming removed 4 bases from V and 4 bases from J; junction bases left unmatched: 15. Germline V gives CDR1 SGHNT, CDR2 YYREEE (reference sequence). The CDR3 length is 17 residues. CDR3 loop: CASSQTGSGRESDTQYF. CDR3 DNA sequence: TGTGCCAGCAGCCAAACGGGGTCTGGGCGGGAGTCAGATACGCAGTATTTT.

The chain links TRBV7-9 to TRBJ2-3; 7 bases fit TRBD2. Per germline, CDR1 SEHNR and CDR2 FQNEAQ (reference sequence). Unmatched junction bases numbered 8, after V lost 3 bases and J lost 8 bases. The CDR3 is 14 amino acids. Written as DNA, the CDR3 is TGTGCCAGCAGCTTCCGGACTAGAATCCTTACGCAGTATTTT. Translation: CASSFRTRILTQYF. The whole variable domain, remainder taken from reference TRBV7-9 and TRBJ2-3, is DTGVSQNPRHKITKRGQNVTFRCDPISEHNRLYWYRQTLGQGPEFLTYFQNEAQLEKSRLLSDRFSAERPKGSFSTLEIQRTEQGDSAMYLCASSFRTRILTQYFGPGTRLTVL.

The genes are TRBV27 and TRBJ2-5; perhaps D is TRBD1 or TRBD2 (5 bases each). The germline V and J ends were trimmed by 6 bases and 7 bases, with 21 bases remaining between them. The germline CDR1 and CDR2 sequences are MNHEY and SMNVEV (reference sequence). CDR3 length: 15 residues. CDR3 nucleotide sequence: TGTGCCAGCAGCCCCAGCTGGGGGTCGGGTGGGACCCAGTACTTC. Its translation is CASSPSWGSGGTQYF.

Ten or more counts support this clone. V and J are TRBV30 and TRBJ2-3; perhaps TRBD2 as D (6 bases). The CDR3 covers 14 residues. The ends were cut back, 2 bases at V and 3 bases at J, with 12 bases in the middle. Germline V gene lookup returns CDR1 GTSNPN and CDR2 SVGIG (reference sequence). The CDR3 region is CAWSQRVRTDTQYF. In nucleotides, the CDR3 is TGTGCCTGGAGTCAGCGGGTTAGAACAGATACGCAGTATTTT.